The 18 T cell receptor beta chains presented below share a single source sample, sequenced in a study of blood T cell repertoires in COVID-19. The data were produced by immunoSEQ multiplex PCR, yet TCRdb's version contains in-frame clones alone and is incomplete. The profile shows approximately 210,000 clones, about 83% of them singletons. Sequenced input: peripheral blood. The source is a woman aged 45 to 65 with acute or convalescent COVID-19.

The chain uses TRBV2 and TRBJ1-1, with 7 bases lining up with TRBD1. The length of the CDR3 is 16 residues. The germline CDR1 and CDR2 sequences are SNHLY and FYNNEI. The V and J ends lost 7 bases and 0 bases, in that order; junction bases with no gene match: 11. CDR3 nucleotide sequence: TGTGCCAGCAATCGAGGGGGCCGATTTTTGAACACTGAAGCTTTCTTT. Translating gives CASNRGGRFLNTEAFF.

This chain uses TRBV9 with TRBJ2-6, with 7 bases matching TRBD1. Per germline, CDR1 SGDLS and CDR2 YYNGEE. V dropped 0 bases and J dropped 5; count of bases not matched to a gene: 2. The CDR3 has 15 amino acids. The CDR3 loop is CASSVGQGWANVLTF. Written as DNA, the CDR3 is TGTGCCAGCAGCGTAGGACAGGGTTGGGCCAACGTCCTGACTTTC.

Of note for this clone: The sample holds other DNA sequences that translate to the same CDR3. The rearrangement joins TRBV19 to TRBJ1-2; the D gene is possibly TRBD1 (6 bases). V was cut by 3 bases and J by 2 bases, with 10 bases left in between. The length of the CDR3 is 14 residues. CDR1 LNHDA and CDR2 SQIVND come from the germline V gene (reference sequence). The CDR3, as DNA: TGTGCCAGTAGTATTCTCCAGGGGAACTATGGCTACACCTTC. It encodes CASSILQGNYGYTF.

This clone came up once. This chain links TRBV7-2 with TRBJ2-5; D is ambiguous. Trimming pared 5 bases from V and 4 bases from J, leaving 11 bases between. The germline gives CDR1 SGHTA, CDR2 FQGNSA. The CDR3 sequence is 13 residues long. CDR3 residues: CASSPQVAETQYF. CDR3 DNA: TGTGCCAGCAGCCCCCAAGTGGCAGAGACCCAGTACTTC. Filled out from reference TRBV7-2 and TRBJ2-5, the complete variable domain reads GAGVSQSPSNKVTEKGKDVELRCDPISGHTALYWYRQSLGQGLEFLIYFQGNSAPDKSGLPSDRFSAERTGGSVSTLTIQRTQQEDSAVYLCASSPQVAETQYFGPGTRLLVL.

In DNA, the CDR3 is TGTGCCAGCAGCCAAGTTTTGGATAGCGGGAGGGCGGGTGAGACCCAGTACTTC. Translated, it gives CASSQVLDSGRAGETQYF. The chain carries TRBV3-1 (or the pseudogene TRBV3-2) and TRBJ2-5; 11 bases align to TRBD2. The CDR3 contains 18 residues. CDR1 is LGHDT and CDR2 is YNNKEL in the germline V gene (reference sequence). The V gene end was trimmed by 1 base and the J gene end by 5 bases; junction bases not matched to a gene: 12.

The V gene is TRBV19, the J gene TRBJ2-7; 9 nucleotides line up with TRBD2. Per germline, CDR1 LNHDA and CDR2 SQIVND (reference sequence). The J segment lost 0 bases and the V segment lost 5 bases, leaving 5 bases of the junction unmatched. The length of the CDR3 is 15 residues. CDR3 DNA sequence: TGTGCCAGTAGTCCTAGCGGGGCGAGCTCCTACGAGCAGTACTTC. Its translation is CASSPSGASSYEQYF.

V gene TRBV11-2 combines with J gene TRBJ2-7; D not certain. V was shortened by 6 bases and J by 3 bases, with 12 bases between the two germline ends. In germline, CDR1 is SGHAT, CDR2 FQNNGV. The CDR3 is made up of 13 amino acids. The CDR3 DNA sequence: TGTGCCAGCAGTTTCTCGCAGGACTACGAGCAGTACTTC. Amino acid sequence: CASSFSQDYEQYF.

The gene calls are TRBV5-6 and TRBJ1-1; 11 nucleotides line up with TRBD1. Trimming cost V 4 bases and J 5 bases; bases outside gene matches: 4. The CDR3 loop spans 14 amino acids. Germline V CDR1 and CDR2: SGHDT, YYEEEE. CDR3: CASSGGQGATEAFF. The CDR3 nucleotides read TGTGCCAGCAGCGGCGGACAGGGGGCGACTGAAGCTTTCTTT.

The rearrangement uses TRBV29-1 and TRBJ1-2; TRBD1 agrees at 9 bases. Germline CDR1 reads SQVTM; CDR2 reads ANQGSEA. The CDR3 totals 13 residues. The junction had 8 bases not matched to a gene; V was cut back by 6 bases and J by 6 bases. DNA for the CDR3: TGCAGCGTACCCGGGACAGGGTCTGATGGCTACACCTTC. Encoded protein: CSVPGTGSDGYTF.

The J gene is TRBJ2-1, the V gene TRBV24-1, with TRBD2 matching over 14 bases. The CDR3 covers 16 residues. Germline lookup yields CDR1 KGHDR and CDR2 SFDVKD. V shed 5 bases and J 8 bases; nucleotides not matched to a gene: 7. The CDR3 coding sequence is TGTGCCACCAGTGGTAAGGGACTAGCGGGAGATCATGAGCAGTTCTTC. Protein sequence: CATSGKGLAGDHEQFF.

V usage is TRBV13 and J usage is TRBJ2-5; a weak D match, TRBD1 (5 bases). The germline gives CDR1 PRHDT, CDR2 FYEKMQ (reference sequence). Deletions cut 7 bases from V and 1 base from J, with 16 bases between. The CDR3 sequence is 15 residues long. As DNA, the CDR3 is TGTGCCAGCACCCAAAGGGGCAAACTCCAAGAGACCCAGTACTTC. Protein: CASTQRGKLQETQYF.

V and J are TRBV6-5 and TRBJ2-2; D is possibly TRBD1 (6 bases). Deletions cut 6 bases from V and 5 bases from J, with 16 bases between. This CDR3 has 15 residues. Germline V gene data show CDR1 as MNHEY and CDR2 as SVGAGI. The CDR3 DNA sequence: TGTGCCAGCAGCGATCCGGGACAAGGGACCGGGGAGCTGTTTTTT. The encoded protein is CASSDPGQGTGELFF.

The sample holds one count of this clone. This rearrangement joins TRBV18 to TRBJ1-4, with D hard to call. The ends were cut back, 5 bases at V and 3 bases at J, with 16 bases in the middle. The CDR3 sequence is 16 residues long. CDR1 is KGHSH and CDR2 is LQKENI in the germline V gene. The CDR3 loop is CASSKATQGPNEKLFF. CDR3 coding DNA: TGTGCCAGCTCAAAGGCGACACAAGGCCCTAATGAAAAACTGTTTTTT.

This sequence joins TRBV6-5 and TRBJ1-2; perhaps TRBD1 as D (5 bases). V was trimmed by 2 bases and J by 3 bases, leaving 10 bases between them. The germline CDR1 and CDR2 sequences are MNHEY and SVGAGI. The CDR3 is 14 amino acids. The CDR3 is CASSYGGAYYGYTF. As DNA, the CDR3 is TGTGCCAGCAGTTACGGAGGGGCCTACTATGGCTACACCTTC.

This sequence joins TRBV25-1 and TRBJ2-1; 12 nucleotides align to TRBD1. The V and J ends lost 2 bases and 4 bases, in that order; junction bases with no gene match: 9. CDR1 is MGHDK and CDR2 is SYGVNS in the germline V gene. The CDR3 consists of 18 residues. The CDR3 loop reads CASSEGTGGAGVYNEQFF. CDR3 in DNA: TGTGCCAGCAGTGAAGGGACAGGGGGCGCGGGGGTTTACAATGAGCAGTTCTTC.

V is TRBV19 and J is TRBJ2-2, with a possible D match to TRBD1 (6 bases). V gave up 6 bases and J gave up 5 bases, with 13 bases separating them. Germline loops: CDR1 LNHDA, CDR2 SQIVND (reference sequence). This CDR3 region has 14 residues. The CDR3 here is CASSPGHTTGELFF. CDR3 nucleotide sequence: TGTGCCAGTAGCCCGGGACACACAACCGGGGAGCTGTTTTTT.

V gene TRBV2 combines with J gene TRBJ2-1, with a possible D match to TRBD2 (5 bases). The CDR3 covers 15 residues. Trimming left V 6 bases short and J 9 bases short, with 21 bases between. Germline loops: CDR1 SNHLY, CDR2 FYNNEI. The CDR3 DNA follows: TGTGCCAGCAGATTTAGGAGCCCACCCGCGGGTGAGCAGTTCTTC. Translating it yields CASRFRSPPAGEQFF. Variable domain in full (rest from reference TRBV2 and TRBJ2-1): EPEVTQTPSHQVTQMGQEVILRCVPISNHLYFYWYRQILGQKVEFLVSFYNNEISEKSEIFDDQFSVERPDGSNFTLKIRSTKLEDSAMYFCASRFRSPPAGEQFFGPGTRLTVL.

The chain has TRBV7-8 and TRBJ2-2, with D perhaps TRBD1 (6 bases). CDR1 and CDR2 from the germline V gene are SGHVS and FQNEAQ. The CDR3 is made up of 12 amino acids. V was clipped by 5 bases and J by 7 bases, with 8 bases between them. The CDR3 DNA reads TGTGCCAGCAGCCCCAGGGGCGGGGAGCTGTTTTTT. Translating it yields CASSPRGGELFF.